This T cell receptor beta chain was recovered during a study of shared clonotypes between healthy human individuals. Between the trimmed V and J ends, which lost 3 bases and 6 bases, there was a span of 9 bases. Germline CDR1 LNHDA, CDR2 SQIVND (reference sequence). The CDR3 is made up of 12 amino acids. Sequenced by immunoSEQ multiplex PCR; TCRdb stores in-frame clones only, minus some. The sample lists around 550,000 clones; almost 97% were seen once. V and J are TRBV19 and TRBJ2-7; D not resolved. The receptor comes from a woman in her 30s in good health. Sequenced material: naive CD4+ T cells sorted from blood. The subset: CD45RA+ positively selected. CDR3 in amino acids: CASSISEGEQYF. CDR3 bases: TGTGCCAGTAGTATTTCAGAAGGCGAGCAGTACTTC.